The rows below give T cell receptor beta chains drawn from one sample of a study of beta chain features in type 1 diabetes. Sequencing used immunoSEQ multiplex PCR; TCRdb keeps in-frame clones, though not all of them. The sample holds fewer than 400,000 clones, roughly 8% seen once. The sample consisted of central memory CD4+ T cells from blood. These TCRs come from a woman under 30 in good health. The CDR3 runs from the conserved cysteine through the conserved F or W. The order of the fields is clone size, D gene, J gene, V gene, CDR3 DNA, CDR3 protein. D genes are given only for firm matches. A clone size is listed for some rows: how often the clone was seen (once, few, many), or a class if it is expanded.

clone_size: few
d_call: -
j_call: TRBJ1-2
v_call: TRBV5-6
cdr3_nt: TGTGCCAGCAGCTTGGAGCGGTTATCCTACACCTTC
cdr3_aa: CASSLERLSYTF

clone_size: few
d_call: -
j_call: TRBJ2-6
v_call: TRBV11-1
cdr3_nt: TGTGCCAGCGGACCCCTCTGGGGTTCTGGGGCCAACGTCCTGACTTTC
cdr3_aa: CASGPLWGSGANVLTF

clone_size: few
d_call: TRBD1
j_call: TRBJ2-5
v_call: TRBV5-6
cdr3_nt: TGTGCCAGCAGCCTAGACAGGGGACAGCAAGAGACCCAGTACTTC
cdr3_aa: CASSLDRGQQETQYF

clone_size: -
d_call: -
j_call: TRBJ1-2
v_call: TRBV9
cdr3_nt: TGTGCCAGCAGCGTATCGCCCGGTGGGCAGGGATATGGCTACACCTTC
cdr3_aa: CASSVSPGGQGYGYTF

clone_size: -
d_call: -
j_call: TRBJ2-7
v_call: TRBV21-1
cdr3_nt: TGTGCCAGCCGTCACCGACCAGGGGGCTATATTTACGAGCAGTACTTC
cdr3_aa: CASRHRPGGYIYEQYF

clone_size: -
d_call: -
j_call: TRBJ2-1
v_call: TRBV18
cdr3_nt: TGTGCCAGCTCGACATCTAGCTCCTTCCGCGGATCCAATGAGCAGTTCTTC
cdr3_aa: CASSTSSSFRGSNEQFF

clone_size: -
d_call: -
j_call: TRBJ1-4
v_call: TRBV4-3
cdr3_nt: TGCGCCAGCAGCCAAGATAGGGGCAGTTATAATGAAAAACTGTTTTTT
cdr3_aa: CASSQDRGSYNEKLFF

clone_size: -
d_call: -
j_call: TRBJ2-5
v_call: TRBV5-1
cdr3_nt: TGCGCCAGCAGCTTGGCCTTGAGTGAGACCCAGTACTTC
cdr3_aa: CASSLALSETQYF

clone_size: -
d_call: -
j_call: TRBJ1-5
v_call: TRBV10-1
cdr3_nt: TGCGCCAGCAGTGAGACAGAGGATCAGCCCCAGCATTTT
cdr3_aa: CASSETEDQPQHF

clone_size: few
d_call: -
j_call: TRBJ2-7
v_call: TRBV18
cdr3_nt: TGTGCCAGCTCACCCGGACGCCTGTCCTACGAGCAGTACTTC
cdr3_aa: CASSPGRLSYEQYF

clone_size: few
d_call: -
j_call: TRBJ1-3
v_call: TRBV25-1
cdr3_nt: TGTGCCAGCAGTGAAAGCAGCCCCGTCGGGGCGAGCACCATATATTTT
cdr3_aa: CASSESSPVGASTIYF

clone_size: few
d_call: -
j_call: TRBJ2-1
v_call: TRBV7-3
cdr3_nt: TGTGCCAGCAGCTTAATGCGGGTGGGTGAGCAGTTCTTC
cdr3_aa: CASSLMRVGEQFF

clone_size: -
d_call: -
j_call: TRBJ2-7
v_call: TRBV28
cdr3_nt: TGTGCCACGGGCCGGGTACTTCCCTCCTACGAGCAGTACTTC
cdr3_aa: CATGRVLPSYEQYF

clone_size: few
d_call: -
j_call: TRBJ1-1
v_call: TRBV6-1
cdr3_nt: TGTGCCAGCAGTGATCAGGATTACACTGAAGCTTTCTTT
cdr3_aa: CASSDQDYTEAFF

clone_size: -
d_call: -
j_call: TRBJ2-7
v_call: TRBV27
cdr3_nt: TGTGCCAGCAGTCGATTAGGGCCGGGGAAATCCTCCTACGAGCAGTACTTC
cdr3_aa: CASSRLGPGKSSYEQYF

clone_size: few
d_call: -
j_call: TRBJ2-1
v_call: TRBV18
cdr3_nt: TGTGCCAGCTCCGAGATAACCTACAATGAGCAGTTCTTC
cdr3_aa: CASSEITYNEQFF

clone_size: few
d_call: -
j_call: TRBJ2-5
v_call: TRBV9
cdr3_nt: TGTGCCAGCAGCGTAGATCATCGAACGGAGACCCAGTACTTC
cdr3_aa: CASSVDHRTETQYF

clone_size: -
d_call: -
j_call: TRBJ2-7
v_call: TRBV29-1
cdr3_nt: TGCAGCGCCGGGGACAACGAGCAGTACTTC
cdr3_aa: CSAGDNEQYF

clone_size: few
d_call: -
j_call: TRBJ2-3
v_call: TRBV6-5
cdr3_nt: TGTGCCAGCAGTTACTCGAAACCTACCCAGCGTGGTACGCAGTATTTT
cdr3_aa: CASSYSKPTQRGTQYF

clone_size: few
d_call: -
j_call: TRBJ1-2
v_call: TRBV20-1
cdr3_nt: TGCAGCCTACTACCATACGGGAGGCACACCTTC
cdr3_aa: CSLLPYGRHTF

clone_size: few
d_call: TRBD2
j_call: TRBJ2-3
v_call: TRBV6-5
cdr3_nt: TGTGCCAGCAGTTTTTTAGCGGGAGCTAGCACAGATACGCAGTATTTT
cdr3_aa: CASSFLAGASTDTQYF

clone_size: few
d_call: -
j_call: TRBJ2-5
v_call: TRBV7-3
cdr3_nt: TGTGCCAGCAGCCGTGGTGGGGGTGTGGAGACCCAGTACTTC
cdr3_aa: CASSRGGGVETQYF

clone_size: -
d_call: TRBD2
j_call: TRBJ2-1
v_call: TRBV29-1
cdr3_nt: TGCAGCTTCTGGACTAGCGGATACAATGAGCAGTTCTTC
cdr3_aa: CSFWTSGYNEQFF

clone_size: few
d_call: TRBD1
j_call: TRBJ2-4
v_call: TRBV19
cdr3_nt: TGTGCCAGTAGTATTCTCTCTGGGACAGGGGAAAACATTCAGTACTTC
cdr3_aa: CASSILSGTGENIQYF

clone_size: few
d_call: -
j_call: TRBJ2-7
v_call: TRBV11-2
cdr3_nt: TGTGCCAGCAGCTTAGGATGGAGCTCCTACGAGCAGTACTTC
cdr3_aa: CASSLGWSSYEQYF

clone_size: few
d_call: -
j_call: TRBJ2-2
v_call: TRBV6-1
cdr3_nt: TGTGCCAGCAGTGGGGGAAGCTGGGCCGGGGAGCTGTTTTTT
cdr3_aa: CASSGGSWAGELFF

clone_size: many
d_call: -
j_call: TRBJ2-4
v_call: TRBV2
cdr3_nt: TGTGCCAGCACCTCATCCGACCGGGGTCTTCAGTACTTC
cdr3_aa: CASTSSDRGLQYF

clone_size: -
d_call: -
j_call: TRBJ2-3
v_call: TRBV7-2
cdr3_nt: TGTGCCAGCTCCACCGCTGTTAGCACAGATACGCAGTATTTT
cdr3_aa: CASSTAVSTDTQYF

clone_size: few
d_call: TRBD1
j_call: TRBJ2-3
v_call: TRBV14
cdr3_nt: TGTGCCAGCAGCCCGCAGACAGGGTCTGTCACAGATACGCAGTATTTT
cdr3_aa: CASSPQTGSVTDTQYF

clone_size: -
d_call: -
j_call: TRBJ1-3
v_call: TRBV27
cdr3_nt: TGTGCCAGCAGTCCGCTAATTAGTGGAAACACCATATATTTT
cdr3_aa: CASSPLISGNTIYF

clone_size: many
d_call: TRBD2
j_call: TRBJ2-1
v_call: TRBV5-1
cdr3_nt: TGCGCCAGCAGCTTGGCTTCCAGCGGGAGCTCCTACAATGAGCAGTTCTTC
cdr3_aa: CASSLASSGSSYNEQFF

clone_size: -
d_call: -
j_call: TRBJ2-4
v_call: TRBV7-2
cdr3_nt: TGTGCCAGCAGCCCCCAGACTGGTCCCAAAAACATTCAGTACTTC
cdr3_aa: CASSPQTGPKNIQYF

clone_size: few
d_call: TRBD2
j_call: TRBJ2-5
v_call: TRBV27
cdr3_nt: TGTGCCAGCAGGATACTAGCGGGAGGGCGAGAGACCCAGTACTTC
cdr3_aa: CASRILAGGRETQYF

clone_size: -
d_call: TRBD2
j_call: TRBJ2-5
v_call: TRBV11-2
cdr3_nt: TGTGCCAGCAGATTTAGCGGGATGGCCCCAGAGACCCAGTACTTC
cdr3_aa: CASRFSGMAPETQYF

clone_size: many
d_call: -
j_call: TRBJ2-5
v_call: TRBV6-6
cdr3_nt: TGTGCCAGCAGTGGACAGCAACCAGGGACCCAGTACTTC
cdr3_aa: CASSGQQPGTQYF

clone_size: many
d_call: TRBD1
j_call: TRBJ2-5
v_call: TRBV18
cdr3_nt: TGTGCCAGCTCGAGCGGACAGGGCGGCGGGGAGACCCAGTACTTC
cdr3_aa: CASSSGQGGGETQYF

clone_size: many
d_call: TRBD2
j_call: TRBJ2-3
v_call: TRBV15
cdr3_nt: TGTGCCACCAGCCCACTTCGTCCGGGACTAGCGGGGACAGATACGCAGTATTTT
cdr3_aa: CATSPLRPGLAGTDTQYF

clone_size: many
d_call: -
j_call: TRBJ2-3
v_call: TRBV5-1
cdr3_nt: TGCGCCAGCAGCTTGAGGGACCCCCGAGAGGATACGCAGTATTTT
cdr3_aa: CASSLRDPREDTQYF

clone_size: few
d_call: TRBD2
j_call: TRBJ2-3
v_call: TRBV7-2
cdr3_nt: TGTGCCAGCAGCCGACGGACTAGCGGGAGGATTTCGGATACGCAGTATTTT
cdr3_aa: CASSRRTSGRISDTQYF

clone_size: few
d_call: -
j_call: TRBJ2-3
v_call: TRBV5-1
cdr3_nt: TGCGCCAGCAGCGACGGGCCGATCACAGATACGCAGTATTTT
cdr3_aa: CASSDGPITDTQYF

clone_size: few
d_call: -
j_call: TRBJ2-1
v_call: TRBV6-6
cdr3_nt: TGTGCCAGCAGCCTGCCCCCCGCCCCCGCGTTCTTC
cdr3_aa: CASSLPPAPAFF

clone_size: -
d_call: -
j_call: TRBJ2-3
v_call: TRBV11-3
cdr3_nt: TGTGCCAGCAGCTTAGGAGGCAATACGCAGTATTTT
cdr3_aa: CASSLGGNTQYF

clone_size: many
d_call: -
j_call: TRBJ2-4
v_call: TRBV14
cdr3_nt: TGTGCCAGCAGCCAAGCGGTCCAGGGCATCCAGTACTTC
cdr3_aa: CASSQAVQGIQYF

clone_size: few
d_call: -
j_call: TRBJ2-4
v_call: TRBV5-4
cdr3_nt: TGTGCCAGCAGCCAAGGGGCTACAGCCAAAAACATTCAGTACTTC
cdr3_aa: CASSQGATAKNIQYF

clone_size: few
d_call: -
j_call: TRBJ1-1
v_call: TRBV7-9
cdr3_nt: TGTGCCAGCAGCTTACGATCGGGGACTGAAGCTTTCTTT
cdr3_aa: CASSLRSGTEAFF

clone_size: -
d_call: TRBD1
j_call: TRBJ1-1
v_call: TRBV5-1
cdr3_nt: TGCGCCAGCAGCTTGCAACATCCGGGACAGGGGGAGGCTTTCTTT
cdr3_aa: CASSLQHPGQGEAFF

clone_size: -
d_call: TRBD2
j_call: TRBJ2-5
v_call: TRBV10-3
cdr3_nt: TGTGCCATCAGCCCCTCAGCGGGAGGACGTGAGACCCAGTACTTC
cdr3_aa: CAISPSAGGRETQYF

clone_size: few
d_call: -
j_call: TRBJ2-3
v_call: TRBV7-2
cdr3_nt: TGTGCCAGCAGTCTGAGGGGGATGAGCACAGATACGCAGTATTTT
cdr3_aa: CASSLRGMSTDTQYF

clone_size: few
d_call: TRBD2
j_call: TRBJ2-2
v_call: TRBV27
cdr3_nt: TGTGCCAGCCGTAGCGGGAGTGGGACCGGGGAGCTGTTTTTT
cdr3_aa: CASRSGSGTGELFF

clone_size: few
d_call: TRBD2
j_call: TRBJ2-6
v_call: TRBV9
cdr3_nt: TGTGCCAGCAGCGTAGCTGCTAGCGGGGCTTCGGGGGCCAACGTCCTGACTTTC
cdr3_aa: CASSVAASGASGANVLTF

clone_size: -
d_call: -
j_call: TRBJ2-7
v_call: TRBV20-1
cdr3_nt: TGCAGTGCTAGCTCAAACTACGAGCAGTACTTC
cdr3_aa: CSASSNYEQYF

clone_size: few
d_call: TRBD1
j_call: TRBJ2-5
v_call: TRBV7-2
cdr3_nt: TGTGCCAGCAGCAAAGGGGGCATCCAAGAGACCCAGTACTTC
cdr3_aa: CASSKGGIQETQYF

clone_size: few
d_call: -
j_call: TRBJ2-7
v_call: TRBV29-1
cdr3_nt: TGCAGCGTTGTATCTGGATTTTCCTACGAGCAGTACTTC
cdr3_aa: CSVVSGFSYEQYF

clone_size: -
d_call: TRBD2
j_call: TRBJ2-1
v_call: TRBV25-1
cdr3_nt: TGTGCCAGCAGTCTAGCGGGAGGCTCCTACAATGAGCAGTTCTTC
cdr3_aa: CASSLAGGSYNEQFF